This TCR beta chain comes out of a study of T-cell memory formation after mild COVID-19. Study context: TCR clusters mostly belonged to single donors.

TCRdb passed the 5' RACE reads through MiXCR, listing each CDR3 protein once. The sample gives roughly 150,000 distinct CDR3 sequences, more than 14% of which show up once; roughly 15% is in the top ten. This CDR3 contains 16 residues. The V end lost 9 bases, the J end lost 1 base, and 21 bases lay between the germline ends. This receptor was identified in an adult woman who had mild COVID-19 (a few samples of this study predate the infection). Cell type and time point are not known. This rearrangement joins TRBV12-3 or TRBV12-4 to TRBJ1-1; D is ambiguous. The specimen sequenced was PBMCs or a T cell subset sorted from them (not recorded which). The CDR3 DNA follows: TGTGCCAGTTGCCAAGGCCCCTCAAGGTGGAACACTGAAGCTTTCTTT. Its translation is CASCQGPSRWNTEAFF.